This T cell receptor (beta chain) was recorded in a study of blood T cells in healthy people across ages. Regarding the study as a whole: Older age coincided with a roughly linear decline in TCR beta diversity per million T cells.

Collection of 8.5 to 10 milliliters of peripheral blood was performed for each donor. A note on this clonotype: What it binds is unknown.

Germline CDR1 and CDR2: WSHSY and SAAADI. CDR3 length: 14 amino acids. The V and J ends lost 4 bases and 2 bases respectively, with 12 bases between them. It was with a sample-barcoded 5' primer and a J-beta primer mix that a second PCR of roughly 7 to 12 cycles was run. TCRdb reanalysed the 5' RACE reads using MiXCR and keeps one entry per CDR3 protein. The table lists over 500,000 distinct CDR3 sequences, approximately 26% of them singletons. This same sample was also part of a study on T cells of mothers and their children.

What was sequenced was blood. This TCR was sampled from a boy younger than 10 in good health. V gene TRBV10-2 combines with J gene TRBJ2-7; D possibly uses TRBD1 or TRBD2 (5 bases each). For the CDR3, the DNA is TGCGCCAGCAGTGTAGGGGACCTCGCCTACGAGCAGTACTTC. Its translation is CASSVGDLAYEQYF.